The 19 T cell receptor beta chains listed next were all sequenced from one sample in a study of blood T cell repertoires in COVID-19. The method was immunoSEQ multiplex PCR; TCRdb's version includes in-frame clones alone and lacks a portion of them. Of 65,000 or so clones listed, approximately 80% are singletons. Sequencing was done on a sample of peripheral blood. These TCRs come from a man aged 55 to 70 with acute or convalescent COVID-19.

The chain has TRBV6-2 or TRBV6-3 and TRBJ1-2, with D uncertain. CDR1 MNHEY and CDR2 SVGEGT come from the germline V gene. The CDR3 contains 14 residues. Trimming took 0 bases from V and 6 from J, leaving 11 bases between them. Written as DNA, the CDR3 is TGTGCCAGCAGTTACTCATTGGTTGGGCATGGCTACACCTTC. It yields the protein CASSYSLVGHGYTF.

The chain recombines TRBV7-2 with TRBJ2-5, with D possibly being TRBD2 (5 bases). V was clipped by 5 bases and J by 4 bases, with 14 bases between them. This CDR3 comprises 14 residues. CDR1 is SGHTA and CDR2 is FQGNSA in the germline V gene. The CDR3 reads CASSPGLGRETQYF. In DNA, the CDR3 is TGTGCCAGCAGCCCTGGACTGGGGAGAGAGACCCAGTACTTC.

This chain joins TRBV10-3 and TRBJ1-5, with a weak D call TRBD1 (6 bases). The V end lost 2 bases, the J end lost 3 bases, and 11 bases lay between the germline ends. The CDR3 sequence is 15 residues long. The germline CDR1 and CDR2 sequences are ENHRY and SYGVKD. In DNA, the CDR3 is TGTGCCATCAGTGAGGGGTCAGGGGACAATCAGCCCCAGCATTTT. It specifies CAISEGSGDNQPQHF.

The V call is TRBV12-3 or TRBV12-4, the J call TRBJ1-6; D might be TRBD1 (6 bases). The CDR3 is 13 amino acids. V dropped 3 bases and J dropped 13 bases, with 13 bases sitting between them. The CDR3 DNA reads TGTGCCAGCAGTTTTGGTCAGGGGAATCCCCTCCACTTT. Its translation: CASSFGQGNPLHF.

The chain combines TRBV2 with TRBJ1-2; D perhaps matches TRBD1 (6 bases). The CDR3 spans 12 residues. Germline lookup yields CDR1 SNHLY and CDR2 FYNNEI. The V and J ends lost 4 bases and 3 bases respectively, with 6 bases between them. CDR3 in DNA: TGTGCCAGCAGTGCAGGGGACTATGGCTACACCTTC. Amino acid sequence: CASSAGDYGYTF.

The V and J genes are TRBV29-1 and TRBJ2-1, with 8 bases that match TRBD1. V lost 6 bases to trimming and J lost 7 bases; unmatched junction nucleotides: 8. The CDR3 sequence is 13 residues long. From germline, CDR1 is SQVTM and CDR2 ANQGSEA. CDR3 nucleotides: TGCAGCGTGCTCAGGGGGCGCGCAAATGAGCAGTTCTTC. Translated, it gives CSVLRGRANEQFF.

This sequence joins TRBV7-8 and TRBJ2-5, with 8 bases that match TRBD2. The CDR3 has 16 residues. In germline, CDR1 is SGHVS, CDR2 FQNEAQ. With V trimmed by 5 bases and J by 2 bases, 10 bases remained unmatched. CDR3 coding DNA: TGTGCCAGCAGCCAAATCGCGGGGGGTATTCAAGAGACCCAGTACTTC. Its protein product is CASSQIAGGIQETQYF.

This clone has just a few counts. The rearrangement uses TRBV6-5 and TRBJ1-2; TRBD1 matches 9 bases. V lost 5 bases, J lost 6 bases, and 7 bases stayed unmatched. Looked up from germline, CDR1 is MNHEY and CDR2 is SVGAGI. This CDR3 is 14 amino acids long. For the CDR3, the DNA is TGTGCCAGCAGTCGAACCACAGGGGGCGATGGCTACACCTTC. Its translation: CASSRTTGGDGYTF.

This clone was counted once. The gene calls are TRBV28 and TRBJ2-3; a possible D gene is TRBD2 (5 bases). The CDR3 length is 11 residues. Trimming stripped 5 bases from V and 11 bases from J, with 11 bases between. The V gene's germline CDR1 is MDHEN and CDR2 SYDVKM. CDR3 protein: CASSLGRGQYF. The CDR3 DNA reads as TGTGCCAGCAGTCTAGGCCGGGGGCAGTATTTT.

CDR3 residues: CASSMGDSGYYEQYF. The CDR3, as DNA: TGTGCCAGTAGTATGGGGGACAGTGGATACTACGAGCAGTACTTC. The chain uses TRBV19 and TRBJ2-7, with 7 bases identical to TRBD1. This CDR3 has 15 residues. V lost 3 bases and J lost 3; bases outside the gene matches: 8. Germline V gene lookup returns CDR1 LNHDA and CDR2 SQIVND (reference sequence).

The table lists this clone with a count of one. The rearrangement uses TRBV18 and TRBJ1-2, with TRBD1 as a possible D gene (5 bases). V was trimmed by 3 bases and J by 8 bases, leaving 13 bases between them. The CDR3 consists of 13 residues. CDR1 and CDR2 (germline): KGHSH, LQKENI. This chain's CDR3 is CASSPLQGDGYTF. The CDR3 bases are TGTGCCAGCTCACCGTTGCAGGGTGACGGCTACACCTTC.

The rearrangement uses TRBV24-1 and TRBJ2-5; weak D call: TRBD2 (7 bases). Germline V gene sequence: CDR1 KGHDR, CDR2 SFDVKD. Between the trimmed V and J ends, which lost 3 bases and 5 bases, there was a span of 15 bases. The CDR3 has 15 residues. The CDR3 coding sequence is TGTGCCACCAGTGATCCTTCTGAGGGGGGGGAGACCCAGTACTTC. Translating it yields CATSDPSEGGETQYF.

This clone appeared once. V and J are TRBV5-6 and TRBJ1-2, with D maybe TRBD1 (5 bases). The CDR3 is made up of 12 amino acids. The germline CDR1 and CDR2 sequences are SGHDT and YYEEEE. With 5 bases removed from V and 10 bases from J, the gap between germline ends came to 15 bases. The CDR3 sequence: CASSGGDLIYTF. The CDR3 DNA reads TGTGCCAGCAGTGGGGGGGATTTGATCTACACCTTC.

The J gene is TRBJ1-6, the V gene TRBV27; D gene ambiguous. This CDR3 comprises 12 residues. V lost 6 bases to trimming and J lost 9 bases, with 9 bases between them. The germline V gene encodes CDR1 MNHEY and CDR2 SMNVEV (reference sequence). CDR3 residues: CASRDRGSPLHF. CDR3 nucleotide sequence: TGTGCCAGCAGAGACCGGGGTTCACCCCTCCACTTT.

The gene calls are TRBV6-4 and TRBJ2-2, with 10 bases matching TRBD2. From germline, CDR1 is MRHNA and CDR2 SNTAGT. V gave up 2 bases and J gave up 6 bases; unmatched junction bases: 0. The CDR3 spans 14 residues. The chain's CDR3 is CASSDSGGAGELFF. The DNA of the CDR3 is TGTGCCAGCAGTGACAGCGGGGGGGCCGGGGAGCTGTTTTTT.

The chain carries TRBV7-9 and TRBJ2-1, with 8 bases aligning to TRBD1. The CDR3 is 14 residues long. With V trimmed by 5 bases and J by 9 bases, 9 bases remained unmatched. Germline V gene data show CDR1 as SEHNR and CDR2 as FQNEAQ (reference sequence). CDR3 loop: CASSGGQGPIEQFF. CDR3 sequence (DNA): TGTGCCAGCAGCGGTGGACAGGGTCCCATTGAGCAGTTCTTC.

The rearrangement links TRBV4-1 to TRBJ2-7; a weak D match, TRBD1 (5 bases). The V and J ends lost 2 bases and 2 bases respectively, with 10 bases between them. Germline-derived CDR1 and CDR2 are MGHRA and YSYEKL. This CDR3 has 14 amino acids. The CDR3 DNA sequence: TGCGCCAGCAGCCAACACGCAGGGACCTACGAGCAGTACTTC. Its protein is CASSQHAGTYEQYF.

V is TRBV11-2 and J is TRBJ1-1; the D gene is possibly TRBD1 (6 bases). Germline lookup yields CDR1 SGHAT and CDR2 FQNNGV. The CDR3 contains 13 residues. The V gene lost 2 bases and the J gene lost 4 bases, with 8 bases spanning the gap. The CDR3 DNA reads as TGTGCCAGCAGCTTAAGGGGGGGCACTGAAGCTTTCTTT. Its protein is CASSLRGGTEAFF. Filled out from reference TRBV11-2 and TRBJ1-1, the complete variable domain reads EAGVAQSPRYKIIEKRQSVAFWCNPISGHATLYWYQQILGQGPKLLIQFQNNGVVDDSQLPKDRFSAERLKGVDSTLKIQPAKLEDSAVYLCASSLRGGTEAFFGQGTRLTVV.

V is TRBV18 and J is TRBJ2-1; a weak D match, TRBD2 (6 bases). The CDR3 loop spans 14 amino acids. CDR1 is KGHSH, CDR2 LQKENI, per germline. Trimming pared 3 bases from V and 3 bases from J, leaving 9 bases between. The CDR3, as DNA: TGTGCCAGCTCACCGGACGGGGGCTACAATGAGCAGTTCTTC. Protein product: CASSPDGGYNEQFF.